This is a list of T cell receptor beta chains from one sample in a study of blood T cell repertoires in COVID-19. The protocol was immunoSEQ multiplex PCR, while the TCRdb copy is restricted to in-frame clones and leaves out a portion. The sample consists of about 320,000 clones, roughly 90% of them appearing once. The sequencing input was PBMCs or T cells enriched from blood (not recorded which). The source is a woman aged 25-40 years who had been exposed to COVID-19. The CDR3 runs from the conserved cysteine through the conserved F or W. A D gene is named only where the DNA matches it firmly. A clone size is listed for some rows: how often the clone was seen (once, few, many), or a class if it is expanded.

abundance | d_gene | j_gene | len | v_gene | CDR3nt | CDR3aa
- | TRBD1 | TRBJ1-2 | 15 | TRBV5-1 | TGCGCCAGCAGCTTGGGCACAGGGGGCTTACGGGGCTACACCTTC | CASSLGTGGLRGYTF
- | TRBD2 | TRBJ2-3 | 16 | TRBV13 | TGTGCCAGCAGCTCCCTGGCTAGCGGGGGCACAGATACGCAGTATTTT | CASSSLASGGTDTQYF
- | - | TRBJ1-6 | 14 | TRBV6-1 | TGTGCCAGCAGTGAGGTGATTCGGAATTCACCCCTCCACTTT | CASSEVIRNSPLHF
once | TRBD1 | TRBJ1-2 | 16 | TRBV7-8 | TGTGCCAGCAGCTTAGGAACAGGGGAGGAGGCGTATGGCTACACCTTC | CASSLGTGEEAYGYTF
- | - | TRBJ1-1 | 14 | TRBV6-5 | TGTGCCAGCATTGCCGGGACTATGAACACTGAAGCTTTCTTT | CASIAGTMNTEAFF
- | TRBD1 | TRBJ1-1 | 15 | TRBV4-1 | TGCGCCAGCAGCCCTGCCGGGACAGAGAACACTGAAGCTTTCTTT | CASSPAGTENTEAFF
- | - | TRBJ1-2 | 14 | TRBV30 | TGTGCCTGGAGTATCACAGGGTGGGACTATGGCTACACCTTC | CAWSITGWDYGYTF
- | TRBD1 | TRBJ1-2 | 14 | TRBV6-1 | TGTGCCAGCAGTGAAGTGGGACAGGCGAACAGGGACACCTTC | CASSEVGQANRDTF
- | - | TRBJ1-2 | 15 | TRBV18 | TGTGCCAGCTCACCACAACAAGACAGCCAGTATGGCTACACCTTC | CASSPQQDSQYGYTF
many | - | TRBJ1-1 | 13 | TRBV12-3/TRBV12-4 | TGTGCCAGCAGTTTCAGGCCTACCACTGAAGCTTTCTTT | CASSFRPTTEAFF
- | TRBD1 | TRBJ1-1 | 17 | TRBV5-5 | TGTGCCAGCAGCTTCCGAGACAGGGGAGAGATGAACACTGAAGCTTTCTTT | CASSFRDRGEMNTEAFF
- | TRBD2 | TRBJ2-3 | 16 | TRBV24-1 | TGTGCCACCAGTGATCGGGCTAGCGGGGGCACAGATACGCAGTATTTT | CATSDRASGGTDTQYF
- | - | TRBJ1-1 | 14 | TRBV5-1 | TGCGCCAGCAGCCCGGGACACCGGGCCACTGAAGCTTTCTTT | CASSPGHRATEAFF
- | TRBD1 | TRBJ1-4 | 15 | TRBV5-1 | TGCGCCAGCAGCTTGAGCCCGGGACAGTATGAAAAACTGTTTTTT | CASSLSPGQYEKLFF
- | - | TRBJ2-7 | 13 | TRBV27 | TGTGCCAGCAGTGGAAGGACATTCTACGAGCAGTACTTC | CASSGRTFYEQYF
- | - | TRBJ1-1 | 13 | TRBV6-5 | TGTGCCAGCAAGGACAGAGTGAACACTGAAGCTTTCTTT | CASKDRVNTEAFF
- | TRBD2 | TRBJ2-3 | 19 | TRBV27 | TGTGCCAGCAGTTTTCGACGGACTAGCGGGGGGCACTACACAGATACGCAGTATTTT | CASSFRRTSGGHYTDTQYF
- | - | TRBJ1-4 | 13 | TRBV19 | TGTGCCAGTAGTCGTAGACACCCTGAAAAACTGTTTTTT | CASSRRHPEKLFF
once | TRBD1 | TRBJ2-5 | 14 | TRBV4-1 | TGCGCCAGCAGCCTCCCTGACAGGGTAGAGACCCAGTACTTC | CASSLPDRVETQYF
- | TRBD1 | TRBJ1-2 | 15 | TRBV18 | TGTGCCAGCTCACACGGACAGGCGATCAACTATGGCTACACCTTC | CASSHGQAINYGYTF
- | TRBD2 | TRBJ2-3 | 14 | TRBV5-1 | TGCGCCAGCCGGGGGGATCCTCATACAGATACGCAGTATTTT | CASRGDPHTDTQYF
- | - | TRBJ1-2 | 17 | TRBV4-1 | TGCGCCAGCAGCCAAGCCACAGGGAATACTCGTCGCTATGGCTACACCTTC | CASSQATGNTRRYGYTF
- | - | TRBJ1-2 | 16 | TRBV6-6 | TGTGCCAGCAGCCTACACGTCGGCCAGGGGTTCTATGGCTACACCTTC | CASSLHVGQGFYGYTF
- | - | TRBJ1-2 | 15 | TRBV19 | TGTGCCAGTAGTTACGGCAGGGGCACTAACTATGGCTACACCTTC | CASSYGRGTNYGYTF
- | - | TRBJ2-7 | 15 | TRBV5-4 | TGTGCCAGCAGCCCCCGCAGGGTAGGCTCCTACGAGCAGTACTTC | CASSPRRVGSYEQYF
- | - | TRBJ1-1 | 15 | TRBV15 | TGTGCCACCAGCAGAGATCTCCAGATTAACACTGAAGCTTTCTTT | CATSRDLQINTEAFF
once | TRBD1 | TRBJ2-7 | 13 | TRBV12-5 | TGTGCTAGTGGTTTGGGACAGGGGCTTGAGCAGTACTTC | CASGLGQGLEQYF
- | - | TRBJ1-4 | 15 | TRBV30 | TGTGCCTGGAGTGTAGGGGTGGGGTATAATGAAAAACTGTTTTTT | CAWSVGVGYNEKLFF
- | - | TRBJ2-1 | 15 | TRBV7-6 | TGTGCCAGCAGCCCACGGGTATCCCTTGGCTATGAGCAGTTCTTC | CASSPRVSLGYEQFF
- | - | TRBJ2-2 | 16 | TRBV5-1 | TGCGCCAGCAGCTTAGGGGGACGGATGAACACCGGGGAGCTGTTTTTT | CASSLGGRMNTGELFF
- | TRBD1 | TRBJ1-2 | 13 | TRBV27 | TGTGCCACGTGGACAGGGATGAACTATGGCTACACCTTC | CATWTGMNYGYTF
- | TRBD2 | TRBJ2-1 | 15 | TRBV5-1 | TGCGCCAGCAGCTTGTCAGCGGGGGGCCACAATGAGCAGTTCTTC | CASSLSAGGHNEQFF
- | TRBD2 | TRBJ2-1 | 19 | TRBV7-6 | TGTGCCAGCAGCTTAGACAACGGGACTAGCGTACCCCAATACAATGAGCAGTTCTTC | CASSLDNGTSVPQYNEQFF
- | - | TRBJ2-7 | 16 | TRBV7-2 | TGTGCCAGCAGCTTAAAGGCGCGGGGGCAGCCTTTGTGGCAGTACTTC | CASSLKARGQPLWQYF
once | - | TRBJ1-2 | 14 | TRBV6-1 | TGTGCCAGCAGTGAAGGCAGGCAGGGATATGGCTACACCTTC | CASSEGRQGYGYTF
- | TRBD2 | TRBJ2-2 | 17 | TRBV5-1 | TGCGCCAGCAGCCCCGGACTAGCGGGGTTCGACACCGGGGAGCTGTTTTTT | CASSPGLAGFDTGELFF
once | - | TRBJ1-5 | 14 | TRBV2 | TGTGCCAGCAGTGTGAACAGGGACAATCAGCCCCAGCATTTT | CASSVNRDNQPQHF
- | - | TRBJ1-1 | 12 | TRBV4-2 | TGTGCCAGCAGCCAAGAAAGTGTGAGTCTAACCTTT | CASSQESVSLTF
- | TRBD1 | TRBJ1-1 | 14 | TRBV18 | TGTGCCAGCTCACCGGGACAGTTGAACACTGAAGCTTTCTTT | CASSPGQLNTEAFF
- | - | TRBJ2-2 | 13 | TRBV10-3 | TGTGCCATCAGTCAAGGGGACACCGGGGAGCTGTTTTTT | CAISQGDTGELFF
- | - | TRBJ1-2 | 11 | TRBV6-1 | TGTGCCAGCAGTGAGGGGAGAGGCTACACCTTC | CASSEGRGYTF
- | TRBD2 | TRBJ2-2 | 18 | TRBV27 | TGTGCCAGCAGTTTCCAGACTATAGCGGGGGGGTACACCGGGGAGCTGTTTTTT | CASSFQTIAGGYTGELFF
- | TRBD1 | TRBJ2-3 | 15 | TRBV5-5 | TGTGCCAGCAGCCCGGGACAGAAAACCACAGATACGCAGTATTTT | CASSPGQKTTDTQYF
- | - | TRBJ1-2 | 13 | TRBV3-1/TRBV3-2 | TGTGCCAGCAGCCGGCGGGGGGACTATGGCTACACCTTC | CASSRRGDYGYTF
- | - | TRBJ2-5 | 15 | TRBV29-1 | TGCAGCGTTGCAGTAGGCGGGCAAACCCAAGAGACCCAGTACTTC | CSVAVGGQTQETQYF
- | TRBD1 | TRBJ2-7 | 16 | TRBV11-2 | TGTGCCAGCAGCTTTGGGACAGGGGGACTCTTTTGGGAGCAGTACTTC | CASSFGTGGLFWEQYF
- | - | TRBJ2-7 | 13 | TRBV30 | TGTGCCTGGACCGTGGTCTCGGGTGGGGAGCAGTACTTC | CAWTVVSGGEQYF
few | - | TRBJ1-4 | 15 | TRBV7-9 | TGTGCCAGCAGCCGCGAGGTCACGCTTGGTGAAAAACTGTTTTTT | CASSREVTLGEKLFF
- | - | TRBJ2-6 | 14 | TRBV19 | TGTGCCAGTAGCCTCTGGGCTGAGGCCAACGTCCTGACTTTC | CASSLWAEANVLTF
- | - | TRBJ1-1 | 16 | TRBV5-1 | TGCGCCAGCAGCTTGAAACGAGGCGCCATGAACACTGAAGCTTTCTTT | CASSLKRGAMNTEAFF
- | TRBD1 | TRBJ2-5 | 16 | TRBV3-1/TRBV3-2 | TGTGCCAGCAGCCAAGAAACGACAGGGACCTTAGAGACCCAGTACTTC | CASSQETTGTLETQYF
- | TRBD1 | TRBJ1-5 | 15 | TRBV6-5 | TGTGCCAGCAAGGGGCGCGACAGGGGCAATCAGCCCCAGCATTTT | CASKGRDRGNQPQHF
- | - | TRBJ2-1 | 16 | TRBV5-1 | TGCGCCAGCAGCACGGGGGAGACAGGGTATCCCAATGAGCAGTTCTTC | CASSTGETGYPNEQFF
- | TRBD1 | TRBJ2-3 | 15 | TRBV11-3 | TGTGCCAGCAGCTTAGGGGACAGTGCCGCAGATACGCAGTATTTT | CASSLGDSAADTQYF
- | TRBD2 | TRBJ2-3 | 17 | TRBV11-2 | TGTGCCAGCAGCCTAACCGCCGGGACTAGCGGGGGGAATACGCAGTATTTT | CASSLTAGTSGGNTQYF
- | - | TRBJ2-7 | 15 | TRBV6-6 | TGTGCCAGCATAGGAAGTGGACAGTCTAATTACGAGCAGTACTTC | CASIGSGQSNYEQYF
- | - | TRBJ1-4 | 17 | TRBV4-2 | TGTGCCAGCAGCCAAGATCAGGTACAGATAACTAATGAAAAACTGTTTTTT | CASSQDQVQITNEKLFF
- | - | TRBJ2-1 | 13 | TRBV7-2 | TGTGCCAGCAGCCTAGGGACTGTCGATGAGCAGTTCTTC | CASSLGTVDEQFF
- | TRBD1 | TRBJ1-4 | 16 | TRBV3-1/TRBV3-2 | TGTGCCAGCAGCCAAGATACAGGGGGGACTAATGAAAAACTGTTTTTT | CASSQDTGGTNEKLFF
- | - | TRBJ1-3 | 15 | TRBV11-2 | TGTGCCAGCAGCTTAGCATCCAGGGCTGGAAACACCATATATTTT | CASSLASRAGNTIYF